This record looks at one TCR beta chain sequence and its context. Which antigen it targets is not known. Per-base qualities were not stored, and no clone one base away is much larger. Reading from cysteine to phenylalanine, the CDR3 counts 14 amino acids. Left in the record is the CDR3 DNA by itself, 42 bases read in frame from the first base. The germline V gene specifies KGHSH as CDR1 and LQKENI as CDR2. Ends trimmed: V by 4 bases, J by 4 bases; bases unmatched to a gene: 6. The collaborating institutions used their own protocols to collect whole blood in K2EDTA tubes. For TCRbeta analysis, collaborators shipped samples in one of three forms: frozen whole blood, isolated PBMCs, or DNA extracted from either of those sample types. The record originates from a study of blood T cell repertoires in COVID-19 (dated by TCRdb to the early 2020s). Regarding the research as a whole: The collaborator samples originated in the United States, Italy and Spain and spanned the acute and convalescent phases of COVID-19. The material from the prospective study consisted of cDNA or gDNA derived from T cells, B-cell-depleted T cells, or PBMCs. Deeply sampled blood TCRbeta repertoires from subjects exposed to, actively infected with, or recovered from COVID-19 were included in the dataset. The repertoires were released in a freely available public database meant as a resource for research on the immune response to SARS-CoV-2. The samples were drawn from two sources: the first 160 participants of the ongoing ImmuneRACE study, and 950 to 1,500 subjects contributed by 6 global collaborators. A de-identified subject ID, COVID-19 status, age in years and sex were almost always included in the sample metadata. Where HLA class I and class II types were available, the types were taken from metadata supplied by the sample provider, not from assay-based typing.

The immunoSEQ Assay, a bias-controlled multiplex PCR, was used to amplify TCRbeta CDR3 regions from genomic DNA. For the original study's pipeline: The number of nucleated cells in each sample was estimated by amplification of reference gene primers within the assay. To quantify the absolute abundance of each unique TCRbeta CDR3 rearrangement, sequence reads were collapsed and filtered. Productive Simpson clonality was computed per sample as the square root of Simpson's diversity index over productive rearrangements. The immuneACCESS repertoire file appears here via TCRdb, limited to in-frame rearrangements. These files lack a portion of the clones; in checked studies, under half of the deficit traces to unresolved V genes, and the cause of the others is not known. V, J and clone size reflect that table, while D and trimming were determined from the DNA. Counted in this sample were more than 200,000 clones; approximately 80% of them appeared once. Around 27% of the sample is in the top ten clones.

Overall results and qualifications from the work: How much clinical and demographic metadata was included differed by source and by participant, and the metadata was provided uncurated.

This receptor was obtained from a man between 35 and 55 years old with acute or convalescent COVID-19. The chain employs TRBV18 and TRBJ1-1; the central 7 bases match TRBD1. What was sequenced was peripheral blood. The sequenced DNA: TGTGCCAGCTCACTAGGGGGCGCCGGCACTGAAGCTTTCTTT. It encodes CASSLGGAGTEAFF.